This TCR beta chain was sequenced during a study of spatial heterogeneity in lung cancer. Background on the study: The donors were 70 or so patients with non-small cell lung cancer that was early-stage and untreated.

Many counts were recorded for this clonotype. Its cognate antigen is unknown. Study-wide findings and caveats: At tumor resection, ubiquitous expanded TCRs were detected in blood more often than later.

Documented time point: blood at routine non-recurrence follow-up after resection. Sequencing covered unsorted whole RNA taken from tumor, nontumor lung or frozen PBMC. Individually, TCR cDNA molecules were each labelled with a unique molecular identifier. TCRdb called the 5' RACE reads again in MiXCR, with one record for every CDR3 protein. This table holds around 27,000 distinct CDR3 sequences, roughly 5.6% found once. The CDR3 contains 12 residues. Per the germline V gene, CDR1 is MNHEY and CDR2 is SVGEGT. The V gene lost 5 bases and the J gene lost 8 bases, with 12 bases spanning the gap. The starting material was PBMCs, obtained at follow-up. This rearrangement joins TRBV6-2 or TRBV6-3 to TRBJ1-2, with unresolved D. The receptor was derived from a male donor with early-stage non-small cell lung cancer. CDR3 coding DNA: TGTGCCAGCAGTCGAGAGGGAATCGGCTACACCTTC. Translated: CASSREGIGYTF.